This TCR beta chain comes out of a study of blood T cell repertoires in COVID-19 (dated by TCRdb to 2020 to 2021). At the level of the whole study: The collaborator samples originated in the United States, Italy and Spain and spanned the acute and convalescent phases of COVID-19. The material from the prospective study consisted of cDNA or gDNA derived from T cells, B-cell-depleted T cells, or PBMCs. Deeply sampled blood TCRbeta repertoires from subjects exposed to, actively infected with, or recovered from COVID-19 were included in the dataset. A freely available public database, intended as a resource for researchers studying the immune response to SARS-CoV-2, is where the repertoires were released. Samples came from the ongoing ImmuneRACE study (first 160 participants) plus 1,254 subjects from 6 global collaborators. A de-identified subject ID, COVID-19 status, age in years and sex were almost always included in the sample metadata. HLA class I and class II types, where available, came from metadata supplied by the sample provider rather than from assay-based typing.

In regard to this clone: Its antigen has not been determined. Per-base quality was not reported, and no clone a single base away is much larger than it.

From the cysteine up to the phenylalanine, the CDR3 has a length of 17 residues. The kept DNA is CDR3 alone, 51 bases in frame from the first base. V is pruned by 4 bases and J by 2 bases, leaving 11 bases of the junction without a gene match. Reading the germline V gene gives CDR1 SGHRS and CDR2 YFSETQ. Participants in the prospective study were aged roughly 18 to 100 years, lived in 20 to 25 United States geographic areas, and enrolled through a virtual design. In the prospective study, participants were assigned to cohorts based on the clinical history participants reported in a screening survey and a study questionnaire. Recovered participants in ImmuneRACE Cohort 3 were defined by two consecutive negative NP/OP PCR tests, clearance by a healthcare professional, or resolution of symptoms. In the prospective study, whole blood, serum and a nasopharyngeal or oropharyngeal swab were collected from each participant by mobile phlebotomists. Over an approximately 2-month period, participants in the prospective study had the option of providing additional blood draws and questionnaires. Blood samples from the prospective study were shipped frozen or at room temperature prior to DNA extraction.

The full study reports these points: The amount of clinical and demographic metadata varied by source and participant and was provided uncurated.

TCRbeta CDR3 regions were amplified from genomic DNA by means of the immunoSEQ Assay, a bias-controlled multiplex PCR. As for how the authors treated the data: Within the assay, amplification of reference gene primers was used to estimate how many nucleated cells each sample contained. To quantify the absolute abundance of each unique TCRbeta CDR3 rearrangement, sequence reads were collapsed and filtered. Productive Simpson clonality was computed per sample as the square root of Simpson's diversity index over productive rearrangements. Drawn from immuneACCESS, this table holds only the in-frame rearrangements with V and J called that TCRdb kept. Clones are partly lost; checked studies trace under half to an unresolved V gene and leave the rest unexplained. V and J calls and clone size follow that table, whereas D and trimming were derived from the DNA. Present in this sample are 150,000 or so clones, over 70% of which were seen just once. 9.5% to 12% of the sample comes from the top ten.

The source material was PBMCs or T cells enriched from blood (not recorded which). This receptor was identified in a man in his fifties or sixties who had recovered from COVID-19. Rearrangement joined TRBV5-1 to TRBJ1-4; TRBD1 fits 7 bases in the junction. The CDR3 protein is CASSLRDSSGTNEKLFF. At the DNA level, the sequence is TGCGCCAGCAGCCTCCGGGACAGTTCTGGCACTAATGAAAAACTGTTTTTT.